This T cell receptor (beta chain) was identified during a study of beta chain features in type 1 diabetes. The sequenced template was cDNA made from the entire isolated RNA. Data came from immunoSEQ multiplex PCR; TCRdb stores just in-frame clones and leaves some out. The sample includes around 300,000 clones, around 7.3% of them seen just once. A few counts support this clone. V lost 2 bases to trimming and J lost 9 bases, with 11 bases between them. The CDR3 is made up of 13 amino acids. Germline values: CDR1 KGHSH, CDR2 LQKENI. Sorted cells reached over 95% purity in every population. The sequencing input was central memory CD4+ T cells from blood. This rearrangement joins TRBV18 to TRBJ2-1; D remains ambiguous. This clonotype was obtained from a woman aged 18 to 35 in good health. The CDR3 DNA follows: TGTGCCAGCTCACCATTAGCCGATAGTGAGCAGTTCTTC. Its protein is CASSPLADSEQFF.